The sample holds a few counts of the clone carrying this T cell receptor (beta chain). The sample belongs to a study of control samples from healthy donors and cancer patients. The protocol was immunoSEQ multiplex PCR, while the TCRdb copy is restricted to in-frame clones and leaves out a portion. This sample has 70,000 or so clones, with approximately 88% found just once. The sample was PBMCs. The TCR was taken from a woman between 45 and 60 years old with lung cancer.

This CDR3 reads CASSRGTDGNTIYF. CDR3 DNA sequence: TGTGCCAGCAGCCGTGGGACCGACGGAAACACCATATATTTT. V and J are TRBV3-1 (or the pseudogene TRBV3-2) and TRBJ1-3; tentative D call: TRBD1 (5 bases). This CDR3 spans 14 amino acids. CDR1 and CDR2 (germline): LGHDT, YNNKEL (reference sequence). V shed 4 bases and J shed 4 bases, with 11 bases lying between them.